These 27 T cell receptor beta chains came from one sample sequenced in a study of shared clonotypes between healthy human individuals. CD8 cells classed as naive were CD45RO-negative and positively selected for CCR7, excluding terminally differentiated effector memory CD45RA+ cells. This table comes from immunoSEQ multiplex PCR, and its TCRdb copy is limited to in-frame clones, with some not included. This sample has hundreds of thousands of clones, with 96% found just once. Sequencing was carried out using naive CD8+ T cells sorted from blood. These receptors all come from a woman in her twenties or thirties in good health.

The rearrangement uses TRBV10-2 and TRBJ2-2, with no clear D. Per germline, CDR1 WSHSY and CDR2 SAAADI. There are 12 residues in the CDR3. Between the trimmed V and J ends, which lost 3 bases and 6 bases, there was a span of 5 bases. The CDR3 sequence: CASSDESGELFF. CDR3 sequence (DNA): TGCGCCAGCAGTGATGAGTCCGGGGAGCTGTTTTTT.

Concerning this clone: This specimen includes other DNA sequences encoding the same CDR3. The CDR3 coding sequence is TGTGCCAGCAGCTTACAAGGAAACTACGAGCAGTACTTC. Encoded protein: CASSLQGNYEQYF. This chain connects TRBV7-9 to TRBJ2-7; D is undetermined. This CDR3 has 13 amino acids. Trimming took off 2 bases at V and 3 bases at J, with 8 bases between the two ends. The V gene's germline CDR1 is SEHNR and CDR2 FQNEAQ (reference sequence). The variable domain in full, completed from reference TRBV7-9 and TRBJ2-7, reads DTGVSQNPRHKITKRGQNVTFRCDPISEHNRLYWYRQTLGQGPEFLTYFQNEAQLEKSRLLSDRFSAERPKGSFSTLEIQRTEQGDSAMYLCASSLQGNYEQYFGPGTRLTVT.

The chain combines TRBV28 with TRBJ2-3; 8 bases fit TRBD2. The CDR3 length is 15 residues. Per germline, CDR1 MDHEN and CDR2 SYDVKM. The V segment lost 3 bases and the J segment 6 bases; nucleotides outside the gene matches: 8. This chain's CDR3 is CASSLSGGRLDTQYF. CDR3 sequence (DNA): TGTGCCAGCAGTTTGTCGGGAGGGCGGTTGGATACGCAGTATTTT.

The chain couples TRBV28 to TRBJ1-5; no reliable D call. The CDR3 sequence is 14 residues long. The germline CDR1 and CDR2 sequences are MDHEN and SYDVKM. V lost 5 bases and J 1 base, leaving 9 bases between the germline ends. The CDR3 nucleotides are TGTGCCAGCAGTGGCCGGGGAAGCAATCAGCCCCAGCATTTT. Amino acid sequence: CASSGRGSNQPQHF.

The CDR3 sequence is CASSLSKSQNIQYF. The CDR3, as DNA: TGTGCCAGCAGTTTATCCAAGAGTCAGAACATTCAGTACTTC. The V call is TRBV27, the J call TRBJ2-4, with D unclear. CDR3 size: 14 residues. CDR1 and CDR2 (germline): MNHEY, SMNVEV (reference sequence). The ends were cut back, 0 bases at V and 7 bases at J, with 10 bases in the middle.

The V and J genes are TRBV27 and TRBJ1-2; no clear D gene. The CDR3 consists of 13 residues. The ends were cut back, 5 bases at V and 0 bases at J, with 7 bases in the middle. The germline CDR1 and CDR2 sequences are MNHEY and SMNVEV (reference sequence). CDR3 in DNA: TGTGCCAGCAGTGACGGACCTAACTATGGCTACACCTTC. Translating it yields CASSDGPNYGYTF.

This sequence joins TRBV10-1 and TRBJ2-1; D unclear. V lost 8 bases and J 2 bases, leaving 7 bases between the germline ends. The germline CDR1 and CDR2 sequences are WNHNN and SYGVQD (reference sequence). The CDR3 is made up of 12 amino acids. DNA of the CDR3: TGCGCCAGCGGCGGCACCTACAATGAGCAGTTCTTC. This encodes CASGGTYNEQFF.

In the case of this clone: The same CDR3 arises from other DNA sequences in this sample as well. This chain joins TRBV2 and TRBJ1-1; the D is unclear. Trimming took off 3 bases at V and 5 bases at J, with 4 bases between the two ends. Germline lookup yields CDR1 SNHLY and CDR2 FYNNEI. This CDR3 contains 11 residues. Here the CDR3 reads CASSEGTEAFF. The CDR3, as DNA: TGTGCCAGCAGTGAGGGGACTGAAGCTTTCTTT.

V and J are TRBV13 and TRBJ2-1; 12 bases fit TRBD2. After removal of 3 bases from V and 8 bases from J, the junction contained 5 bases not matched to a gene. The CDR3 runs to 15 residues. The germline V gene has CDR1 PRHDT and CDR2 FYEKMQ (reference sequence). The CDR3, as DNA: TGTGCCAGCAGCTTTCGGACTAGCGGGAACTATGAGCAGTTCTTC. Residues: CASSFRTSGNYEQFF. The full variable domain, with the rest looked up from reference TRBV13 and TRBJ2-1, is AAGVIQSPRHLIKEKRETATLKCYPIPRHDTVYWYQQGPGQDPQFLISFYEKMQSDKGSIPDRFSAQQFSDYHSELNMSSLELGDSALYFCASSFRTSGNYEQFFGPGTRLTVL.

The V and J genes are TRBV27 and TRBJ1-2; 8 positions agree with TRBD1. CDR1 and CDR2 from the germline V gene are MNHEY and SMNVEV (reference sequence). Trimming took 4 bases from V and 8 from J; bases not matched to a gene: 3. The CDR3 consists of 12 residues. The CDR3 here is CASSYRGGGYTF. CDR3 DNA: TGTGCCAGCAGTTACAGGGGGGGCGGCTACACCTTC.

The genes are TRBV6-1 and TRBJ2-1; D is ambiguous. The CDR3 has 13 amino acids. V dropped 8 bases and J dropped 3 bases, with 11 bases sitting between them. Germline V gene data show CDR1 as MNHNS and CDR2 as SASEGT. The CDR3 sequence is CASETAFYNEQFF. CDR3 nucleotides: TGTGCCAGCGAGACGGCCTTCTACAATGAGCAGTTCTTC.

This chain uses TRBV18 with TRBJ2-7; D possibly corresponds to TRBD2 (5 bases). The CDR3 extends over 14 amino acids. The germline gives CDR1 KGHSH, CDR2 LQKENI. V dropped 3 bases and J dropped 0 bases, with 9 bases sitting between them. CDR3 sequence reads: CASSPGSGSYEQYF. CDR3 nucleotides: TGTGCCAGCTCACCCGGAAGCGGCTCCTACGAGCAGTACTTC.

CDR3 protein: CASSDAGVLGEQYF. CDR3 DNA sequence: TGTGCCAGCAGTGATGCGGGAGTCCTGGGCGAGCAGTACTTC. V is TRBV6-5 and J is TRBJ2-7, with 7 bases lining up with TRBD2. Germline V gene data show CDR1 as MNHEY and CDR2 as SVGAGI. The CDR3 runs to 14 residues. The V and J ends lost 5 bases and 6 bases, in that order; junction bases with no gene match: 10.

The J gene is TRBJ2-1, the V gene TRBV11-2; 14 bases align to TRBD2. The CDR3 has 19 residues. With 3 bases clipped from V and 9 bases from J, the junction kept 16 bases outside the gene matches. Looked up from germline, CDR1 is SGHAT and CDR2 is FQNNGV. In DNA form, the CDR3 reads TGTGCCAGCAGCTTGGGTAGGGGGACTAGCGGGAGTCGGGTAGTTGAGCAGTTCTTC. Protein: CASSLGRGTSGSRVVEQFF.

V usage is TRBV5-4 and J usage is TRBJ2-2; D is unclear. Trimming took 9 bases from V and 5 from J, leaving 11 bases between them. The CDR3 covers 12 residues. In germline, CDR1 is SGHNT, CDR2 YYREEE (reference sequence). The CDR3 sequence is CATPSGTGELFF. The CDR3 region has the DNA TGTGCCACTCCGAGTGGAACCGGGGAGCTGTTTTTT.

A single count supports this clone. The V call is TRBV6-1, the J call TRBJ2-3; D is uncertain. This CDR3 contains 15 residues. Germline V CDR1 and CDR2: MNHNS, SASEGT. V was cut by 1 base and J by 4 bases, with 12 bases left in between. CDR3 amino acids: CASSEVVGIADTQYF. CDR3 sequence (DNA): TGTGCCAGCAGTGAAGTTGTGGGGATTGCAGATACGCAGTATTTT.

The chain carries TRBV27 and TRBJ2-3; D gene ambiguous. The CDR3 has 12 residues. Per the germline V gene, CDR1 is MNHEY and CDR2 is SMNVEV (reference sequence). Deletions cut 4 bases from V and 4 bases from J, with 6 bases between. CDR3 region: CASSSPADTQYF. The DNA for the CDR3 is TGTGCCAGCAGTTCTCCGGCAGATACGCAGTATTTT.

V gene TRBV19 combines with J gene TRBJ2-5, with no clear D. The CDR3 is 11 amino acids. Trimming shortened V by 0 bases and J by 4 bases, and 0 bases separated the two germline ends. Germline CDR1 and CDR2: LNHDA and SQIVND (reference sequence). CDR3 sequence: CASSIEETQYF. The CDR3 bases are TGTGCCAGTAGTATAGAAGAGACCCAGTACTTC.

A single count supports this clone. The rearrangement links TRBV27 to TRBJ2-1; 13 bases map to TRBD2. Unmatched junction bases numbered 7, after V lost 5 bases and J lost 9 bases. Per germline, CDR1 MNHEY and CDR2 SMNVEV (reference sequence). CDR3 size: 15 residues. The CDR3 sequence is CASSPGTSGKTEQFF. For the CDR3, the DNA is TGTGCCAGCAGTCCTGGGACTAGCGGGAAGACTGAGCAGTTCTTC.

Concerning this clone: The sample has other DNA sequences that encode this CDR3 too. V is TRBV27 and J is TRBJ2-5, with 11 bases identical to TRBD2. J gave up 1 base and V 6 bases, and 4 bases lay outside the gene matches. The CDR3 totals 15 residues. Per the germline V gene, CDR1 is MNHEY and CDR2 is SMNVEV (reference sequence). The CDR3 sequence: CASSPGTSGQETQYF. CDR3 nucleotide sequence: TGTGCCAGCAGCCCGGGGACTAGCGGCCAAGAGACCCAGTACTTC.

This chain joins TRBV6-5 and TRBJ2-3; the D is unclear. CDR1 is MNHEY, CDR2 SVGAGI, per germline. This CDR3 is built from 15 residues. The germline V and J ends were trimmed by 6 bases and 1 base, with 14 bases remaining between them. DNA for the CDR3: TGTGCCAGCAGCCTTTTGGGGTCTCGCACAGATACGCAGTATTTT. The encoded protein is CASSLLGSRTDTQYF.

This clone was detected once. This chain links TRBV10-3 with TRBJ1-4; no reliable D call. This CDR3 has 15 amino acids. Looked up from germline, CDR1 is ENHRY and CDR2 is SYGVKD. V was clipped by 3 bases and J by 5 bases, with 13 bases between them. This CDR3 reads CAISDLLGFNEKLFF. CDR3 bases: TGTGCCATCAGTGACCTCTTGGGCTTCAATGAAAAACTGTTTTTT.

The chain uses TRBV20-1 and TRBJ1-1; 11 bases line up with TRBD1. Germline V gene data show CDR1 as DFQATT and CDR2 as SNEGSKA (reference sequence). The ends lost 5 bases at V and 8 bases at J; junction bases unmatched: 1. The CDR3 contains 11 residues. In DNA, the CDR3 is TGCAGTGCTGGGACAGGGGGAGAAGCTTTCTTT. It codes for CSAGTGGEAFF.

V and J are TRBV13 and TRBJ1-2, with a weak D call TRBD1 (5 bases). CDR1 is PRHDT and CDR2 is FYEKMQ in the germline V gene (reference sequence). V was shortened by 4 bases and J by 8 bases, with 26 bases between the two germline ends. CDR3 length: 17 residues. Written as DNA, the CDR3 is TGTGCCAGCAGCTCTCAATTAGAGGCAGGGAGGTCTGGAGGCTACACCTTC. This encodes CASSSQLEAGRSGGYTF.

The count of this clone is one. The chain combines TRBV29-1 with TRBJ2-7; 9 positions match TRBD1. Germline V CDR1 and CDR2: SQVTM, ANQGSEA. Germline trimming cut 0 bases from V and 3 bases from J; bases unmatched to any gene: 3. The CDR3 is made up of 14 amino acids. CDR3 region: CSVEDSDRGYEQYF. DNA for the CDR3: TGCAGCGTTGAAGATTCGGACAGGGGCTACGAGCAGTACTTC.

The V gene is TRBV30, the J gene TRBJ2-2, with 7 bases lining up with TRBD2. J lost 2 bases, V lost 4 bases, and 4 bases had no gene match. Germline lookup yields CDR1 GTSNPN and CDR2 SVGIG (reference sequence). There are 14 residues in the CDR3. The CDR3 DNA is TGTGCCTGGACGGGGGGAGAAAACACCGGGGAGCTGTTTTTT. Amino acids: CAWTGGENTGELFF.

This clone was recorded only once. The chain has TRBV27 and TRBJ2-7; TRBD2 aligns across 9 bases. The CDR3 runs to 14 residues. The J segment lost 4 bases and the V segment lost 5 bases, leaving 6 bases of the junction unmatched. In germline, CDR1 is MNHEY, CDR2 SMNVEV (reference sequence). For the CDR3, the DNA is TGTGCCAGCAGTCCCGGGACTAGCCTGTACGAGCAGTACTTC. Translation gives CASSPGTSLYEQYF.